This TCR beta chain comes out of a study of blood T cell repertoires in COVID-19. As for the study in general: PBMCs, B-cell-depleted T cells, or T cells were the source of the cDNA or gDNA that made up the material.

The sample holds a few counts of this clone. In the authors' methods: Nucleated cell counts were estimated from reference gene primer amplification. Repertoires were generated with immunoSEQ multiplex PCR, while TCRdb's copy carries only in-frame clones and drops some. The DNA was the basis for D and trimming; V, J and clone size are from that table. Among roughly 100,000 clones, roughly 80% were seen once, and the ten largest hold roughly 15%. This receptor was obtained from a woman older than 75 with active or convalescent COVID-19. The sequencing sample was made of peripheral blood.

Here the CDR3 DNA reads TGTGCCAGCAGTTACCCAGGGTACAATGAGCAGTTCTTC. It is translated as CASSYPGYNEQFF. V usage is TRBV6-5 and J usage is TRBJ2-1; maybe TRBD1 (5 bases). Between the trimmed V and J ends, which lost 2 bases and 4 bases, there was a span of 6 bases. CDR1 is MNHEY and CDR2 is SVGAGI in the germline V gene. The CDR3 extends over 13 amino acids.